This paragraph reports one T cell receptor (beta chain). The antigen it recognizes is unknown. Per-base qualities were not stored, and no clone one base away is much larger. This sample stems from a study of radiation and T cells in renal cell carcinoma (TCRdb year 2020). For the wider study: In total, 53 samples underwent TCR beta sequencing: some 25 tumors plus 27 peripheral blood samples. Across all 50 or so samples, under 4,500,000 unique CDR3 nucleotide sequences, encoding 2,658,974 unique CDR3 amino acid sequences, were identified. The last blood draw happened 4 weeks after radiation, timed to coincide with nephrectomy. The research as a whole found: Top tumor clonotypes rose in blood from baseline to 2 weeks post-radiation, then contracted by 4 weeks, suggesting transient expansion of tumor-resident clones. No pretreatment tumor biopsies were available, so the baseline intratumoral presence of clonotypes could not be determined. Dynamics of the blood repertoire were not tracked past 4 weeks after treatment. The single-armed trial design could not address effects of radiation dose or scheduling on the TCR repertoire.

TCR beta libraries were generated from genomic DNA with the immunoSEQ kit, following the manufacturer's recommendations. For library preparation, a first multiplex PCR was performed with proprietary primers, followed by a second PCR in which unique barcodes were added, and bead cleanups were performed after each round. A positive control reaction and a negative control reaction, both provided in the kit, were run with every batch of samples. The final libraries underwent checking on an Agilent 4200 TapeStation D1000 ScreenTape, volumetric pooling, and quantification by qPCR. Sequencing ran on an Illumina NextSeq500 with a MidOutput 150-cycle cartridge, using 156 Read1 and 15 Index1 cycles with kit custom primers. The pooled library was loaded at roughly 0.9 pM with 20% PhiX control spiked in. Under the source paper's analysis protocol: Vendor-processed data were analyzed in R, and a clonotype was defined as all T cells sharing the same CDR3 nucleotide sequence. In the clone abundance analyses, frequencies in each sample were normalized to that sample's 10,000 most abundant clones. Public T cell clones, averaging fewer than five per sample, were removed before analysis. A difference in abundance of at least 32-fold between compartments was used to define tumor-enriched and baseline blood-enriched clonotypes. A beta-binomial differential abundance model was applied to find clonotypes that expanded or contracted between blood time points. Tumor-blood repertoire similarity was measured with the Baroni-Urbani and Buser coefficient, and groups were compared using two-tailed Wilcoxon tests in R. TCRdb re-hosts the immuneACCESS table, in-frame sequences only. Its copies lack some clones; in the studies checked, an unresolved V gene accounts for under half of them, and the cause for the rest is not known. V, J and clone size were drawn from that table, and D and trimming were deduced from the DNA. The sample has over 35,000 clones on record, nearly 85% of them singletons. The top ten constitute 27% of the sample.

The time point label of this sample denotes: blood 4 weeks post-SBRT, at nephrectomy. The meaning of the sample's treatment or condition label: 15 Gy SBRT to primary tumor, nephrectomy 4 weeks later. Samples came from a clinical trial, in which primary renal cell carcinomas received 15 Gy stereotactic body radiation therapy followed by nephrectomy 4 weeks later. Serial peripheral blood from radiation-treated patients was sampled at baseline, 2 weeks and 4 weeks after SBRT to track tumor-enriched clonotypes. Renal cell carcinoma with clear cell pathology was present in all patients. The QIAamp DNA Blood Mini Kit (Qiagen) was used to prepare genomic DNA for TCR sequencing. The analyses included just those samples that passed every quality control check. Here V drops 8 bases and J drops 9 bases, and the junction holds 15 bases not matched to any gene. The CDR1 and CDR2 encoded by the germline V gene (reference sequence) are LNHDA and SQIVND. From the cysteine through the phenylalanine, the CDR3 covers 16 amino acids. Kept here is only the CDR3 DNA, which spans 48 bases and is read in frame from base 1.

The chain links TRBV19 with TRBJ2-1; TRBD2 lines up with 11 middle nucleotides. Material: blood, obtained from a patient whose treatment included radiotherapy and nephrectomy. The receptor's source is a woman between 65 and 79 years old with renal cell carcinoma. CDR3 reads: CASALIYSGRAGEQFF. The nucleotide sequence is TGTGCCAGTGCCCTCATCTATAGCGGGAGGGCTGGTGAGCAGTTCTTC.